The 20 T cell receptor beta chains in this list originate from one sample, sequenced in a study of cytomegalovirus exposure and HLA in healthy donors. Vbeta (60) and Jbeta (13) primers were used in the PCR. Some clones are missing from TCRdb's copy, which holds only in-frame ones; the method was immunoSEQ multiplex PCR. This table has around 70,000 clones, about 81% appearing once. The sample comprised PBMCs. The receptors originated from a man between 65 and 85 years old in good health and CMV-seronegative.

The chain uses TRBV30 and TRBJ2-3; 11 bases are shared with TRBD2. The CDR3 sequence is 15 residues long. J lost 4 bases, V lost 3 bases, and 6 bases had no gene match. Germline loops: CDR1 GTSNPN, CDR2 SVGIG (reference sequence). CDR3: CAWSLTSGRADTQYF. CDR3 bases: TGTGCCTGGAGCTTAACTAGCGGGAGAGCAGATACGCAGTATTTT.

CDR3 loop: CASSSSGRGSNQPQHF. Written as DNA, the CDR3 is TGTGCCAGCAGCTCCTCGGGCAGGGGTAGCAATCAGCCCCAGCATTTT. The V call is TRBV7-9, the J call TRBJ1-5, with D possibly TRBD1 on 6 matching bases. CDR1 SEHNR and CDR2 FQNEAQ come from the germline V gene (reference sequence). The CDR3 loop spans 16 amino acids. V was clipped by 4 bases and J by 0 bases, with 13 bases between them.

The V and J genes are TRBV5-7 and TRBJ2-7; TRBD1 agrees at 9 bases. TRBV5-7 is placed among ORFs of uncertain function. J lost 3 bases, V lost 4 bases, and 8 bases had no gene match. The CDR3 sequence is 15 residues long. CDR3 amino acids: CASSLRQGGIYEQYF. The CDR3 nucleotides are TGTGCCAGCAGCCTCCGACAGGGGGGGATCTACGAGCAGTACTTC.

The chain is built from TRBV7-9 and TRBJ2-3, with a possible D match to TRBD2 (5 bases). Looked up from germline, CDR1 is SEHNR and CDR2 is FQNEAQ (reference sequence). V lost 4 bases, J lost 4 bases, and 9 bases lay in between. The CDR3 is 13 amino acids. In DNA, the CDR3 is TGTGCCAGCAGCTGGGCGGGTCCAGATACGCAGTATTTT. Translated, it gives CASSWAGPDTQYF.

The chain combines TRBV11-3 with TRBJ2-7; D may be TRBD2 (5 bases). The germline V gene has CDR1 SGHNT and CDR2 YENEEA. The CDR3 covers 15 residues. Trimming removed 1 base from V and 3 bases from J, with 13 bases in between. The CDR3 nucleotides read TGTGCCAGCAGCTTAGGGTCGGGAAGCGGCTACGAGCAGTACTTC. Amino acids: CASSLGSGSGYEQYF.

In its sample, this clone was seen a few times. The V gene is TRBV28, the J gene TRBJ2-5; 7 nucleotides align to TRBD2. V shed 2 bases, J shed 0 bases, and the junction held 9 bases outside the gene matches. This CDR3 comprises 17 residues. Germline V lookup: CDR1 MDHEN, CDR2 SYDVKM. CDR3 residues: CASSLGWSGVNQETQYF. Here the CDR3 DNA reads TGTGCCAGCAGTTTAGGGTGGAGCGGGGTTAACCAAGAGACCCAGTACTTC.

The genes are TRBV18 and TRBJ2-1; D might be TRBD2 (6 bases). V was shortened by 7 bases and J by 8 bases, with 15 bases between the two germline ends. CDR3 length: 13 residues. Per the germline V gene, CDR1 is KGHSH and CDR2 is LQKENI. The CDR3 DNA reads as TGTGCCAGCTTACCGGGACTCGGCGATGAGCAGTTCTTC. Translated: CASLPGLGDEQFF.

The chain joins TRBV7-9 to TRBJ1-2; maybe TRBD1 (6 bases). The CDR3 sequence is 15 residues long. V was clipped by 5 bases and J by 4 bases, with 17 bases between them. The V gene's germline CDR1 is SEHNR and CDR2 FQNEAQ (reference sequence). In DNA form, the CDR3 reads TGTGCCAGCAGCCGAACAGGGATCCCCCCCTATGGCTACACCTTC. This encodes CASSRTGIPPYGYTF. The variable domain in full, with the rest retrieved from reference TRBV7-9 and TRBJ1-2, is DTGVSQNPRHKITKRGQNVTFRCDPISEHNRLYWYRQTLGQGPEFLTYFQNEAQLEKSRLLSDRFSAERPKGSFSTLEIQRTEQGDSAMYLCASSRTGIPPYGYTFGSGTRLTVV.

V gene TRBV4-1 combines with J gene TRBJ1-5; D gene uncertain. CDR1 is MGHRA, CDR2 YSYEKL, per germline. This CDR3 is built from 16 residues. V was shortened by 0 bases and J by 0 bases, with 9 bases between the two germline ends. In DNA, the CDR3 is TGCGCCAGCAGCCAAGAGAGTCTGAATAGCAATCAGCCCCAGCATTTT. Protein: CASSQESLNSNQPQHF.

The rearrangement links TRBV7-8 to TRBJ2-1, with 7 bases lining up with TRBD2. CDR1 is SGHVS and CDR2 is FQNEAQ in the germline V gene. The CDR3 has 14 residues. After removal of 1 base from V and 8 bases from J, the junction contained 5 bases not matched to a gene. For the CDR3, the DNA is TGTGCCAGCAGCTTAGGGGGAGGGCCCGATGAGCAGTTCTTC. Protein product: CASSLGGGPDEQFF.

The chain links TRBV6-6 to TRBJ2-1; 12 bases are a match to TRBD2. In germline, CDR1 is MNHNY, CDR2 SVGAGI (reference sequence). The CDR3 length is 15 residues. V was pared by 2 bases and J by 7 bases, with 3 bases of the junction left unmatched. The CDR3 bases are TGTGCCAGCAGTTACGGGCTAGCGGGGGGGAATGAGCAGTTCTTC. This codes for CASSYGLAGGNEQFF.

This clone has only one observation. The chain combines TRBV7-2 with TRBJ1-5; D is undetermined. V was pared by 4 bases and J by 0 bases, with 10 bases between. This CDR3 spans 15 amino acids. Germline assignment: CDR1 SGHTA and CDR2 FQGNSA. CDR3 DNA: TGTGCCAGCAGCTCAATACTCTATAGCAATCAGCCCCAGCATTTT. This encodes CASSSILYSNQPQHF.

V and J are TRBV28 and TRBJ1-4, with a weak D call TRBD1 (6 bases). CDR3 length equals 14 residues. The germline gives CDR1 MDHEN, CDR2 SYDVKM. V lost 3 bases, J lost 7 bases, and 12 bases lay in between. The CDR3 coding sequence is TGTGCCAGCAGTTTTCAAAGGGGGGGTGAAAAACTGTTTTTT. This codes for CASSFQRGGEKLFF.

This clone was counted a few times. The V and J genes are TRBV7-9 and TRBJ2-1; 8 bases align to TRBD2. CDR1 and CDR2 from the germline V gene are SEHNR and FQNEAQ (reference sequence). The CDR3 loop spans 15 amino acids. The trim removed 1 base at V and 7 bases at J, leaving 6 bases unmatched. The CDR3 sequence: CASSLGGTSVNEQFF. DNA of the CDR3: TGTGCCAGCAGCTTAGGTGGGACTAGTGTAAATGAGCAGTTCTTC.

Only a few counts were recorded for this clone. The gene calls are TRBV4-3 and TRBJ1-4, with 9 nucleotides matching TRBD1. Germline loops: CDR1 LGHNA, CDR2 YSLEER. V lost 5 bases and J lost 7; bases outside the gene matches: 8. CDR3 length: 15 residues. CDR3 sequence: CASSAPGTGREKLFF. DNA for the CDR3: TGCGCCAGCAGCGCCCCCGGGACAGGGCGTGAAAAACTGTTTTTT.

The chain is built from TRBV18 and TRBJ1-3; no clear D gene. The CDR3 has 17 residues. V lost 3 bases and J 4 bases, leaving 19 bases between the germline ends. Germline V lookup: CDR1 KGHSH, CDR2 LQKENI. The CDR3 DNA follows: TGTGCCAGCTCACCCGCGTCGGGGTCCAACTACGGAAACACCATATATTTT. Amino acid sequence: CASSPASGSNYGNTIYF.

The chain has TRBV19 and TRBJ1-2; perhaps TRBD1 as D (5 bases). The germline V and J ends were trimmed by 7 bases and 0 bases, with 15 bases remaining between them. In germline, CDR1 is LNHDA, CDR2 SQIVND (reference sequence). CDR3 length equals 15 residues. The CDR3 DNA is TGTGCCAGTATGGCCGGGACGGGAGCTAACTATGGCTACACCTTC. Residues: CASMAGTGANYGYTF.

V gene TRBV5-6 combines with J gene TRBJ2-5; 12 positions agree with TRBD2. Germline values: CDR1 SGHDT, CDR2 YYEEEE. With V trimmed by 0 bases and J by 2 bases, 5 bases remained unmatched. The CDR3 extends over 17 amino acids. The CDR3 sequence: CASSLGVLAGGQETQYF. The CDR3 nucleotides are TGTGCCAGCAGCTTGGGGGTACTAGCGGGGGGTCAAGAGACCCAGTACTTC.

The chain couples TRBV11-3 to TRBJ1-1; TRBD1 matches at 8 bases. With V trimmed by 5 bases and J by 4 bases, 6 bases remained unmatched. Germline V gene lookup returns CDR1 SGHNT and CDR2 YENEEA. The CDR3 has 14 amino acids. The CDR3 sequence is CASSAETGGTEAFF. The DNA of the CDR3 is TGTGCCAGCAGCGCCGAAACAGGGGGCACTGAAGCTTTCTTT.

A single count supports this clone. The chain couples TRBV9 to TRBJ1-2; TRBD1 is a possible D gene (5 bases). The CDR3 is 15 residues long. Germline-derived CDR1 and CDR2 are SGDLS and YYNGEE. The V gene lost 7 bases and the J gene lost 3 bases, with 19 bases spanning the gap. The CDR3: CASPQWTGGDYGYTF. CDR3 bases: TGTGCCAGCCCCCAATGGACCGGGGGTGACTATGGCTACACCTTC.